The T cell receptor (beta chain) under discussion was sequenced for a study of identical twins. V dropped 5 bases and J dropped 7; count of bases not matched to a gene: 5. CDR3 size: 14 residues. Germline loops: CDR1 ENHRY, CDR2 SYGVKD. TCRdb analysed the 5' RACE reads with MiXCR anew, one entry per CDR3 protein. Seen here are 500,000 to 600,000 distinct CDR3 sequences, around 20% observed once, and the top ten hold approximately 0.95%. This same sample was also taken into another study, of T cells expressing NK-cell markers. As that study records: Sequencing covered eight donors, seven HCMV-seropositive and one seronegative.

The chain is built from TRBV10-3 and TRBJ2-1; 10 nucleotides match TRBD2. The sequenced material came from CD4+ T cells sorted from blood. The source is a woman aged 18-29 years in good health. In DNA form, the CDR3 reads TGTGCCATCAGTTTAGCGGGAGGTGCGAATGAGCAGTTCTTC. The encoded protein is CAISLAGGANEQFF.